This T cell receptor (beta chain) appears in the sequencing data of a study of cytomegalovirus exposure and HLA in healthy donors. Study-level findings and limits: Equally common other TCR beta chains were less clonally expanded than HLA-associated ones, a later analysis found.

60 Vbeta and 13 Jbeta primers were used in PCR. Clones were read by immunoSEQ multiplex PCR, and TCRdb kept only the in-frame ones, dropping some. The sample lists around 200,000 clones, roughly 85% seen once, with less than 2% in the top ten. Points on this clone: As yet, its antigen is unknown.

Germline values: CDR1 MNHNS, CDR2 SASEGT. The junction had 3 bases not matched to a gene; V was cut back by 8 bases and J by 3 bases. This CDR3 comprises 12 residues. Unrecorded immune exposures were likely, despite nominal health at sampling. This chain links TRBV6-1 with TRBJ2-7; 8 nucleotides align to TRBD1. This clonotype originated in a male donor in good health and CMV-seronegative. The material sequenced was PBMCs. CDR3 nucleotide sequence: TGTGCCAGCGCCACAGGGGGCTACGAGCAGTACTTC. Encoded protein: CASATGGYEQYF.